One and the same sample provided the 7 T cell receptor beta chains below, sequenced in a study of T-cell reconstitution after alpha-beta-depleted transplantation in children. TCRbeta library preparation incorporated unique molecular identifiers. TCRdb re-called the PCR reads with MiXCR, one entry per CDR3 protein. The sample includes more than 85,000 distinct CDR3 sequences, about 9.3% seen only once; the top ten take about 7.3%. Sequencing used PBMCs from the stem cell graft donor, obtained from the stem cell graft. These receptors were obtained from a human donor who donated a stem cell graft to a child with acute lymphoblastic leukemia.

This clonotype was recorded many times. The J gene is TRBJ2-5, the V gene TRBV18; D call uncertain. The CDR3 spans 14 residues. Looked up from germline, CDR1 is KGHSH and CDR2 is LQKENI. Trimming left V 3 bases short and J 2 bases short, with 10 bases between. For the CDR3, the DNA is TGTGCCAGCTCACCTCCCAGGATACAAGAGACCCAGTACTTC. Its protein product is CASSPPRIQETQYF.

At least ten counts were recorded for this clonotype. V and J are TRBV7-2 and TRBJ1-1; a possible D gene is TRBD1 (6 bases). Trimming removed 4 bases at V and 5 bases at J, with 11 bases between. The CDR3 has 13 residues. CDR1 is SGHTA, CDR2 FQGNSA, per germline. The CDR3 here is CASSSTTGTEAFF. The CDR3 nucleotides read TGTGCCAGCAGCTCTACTACAGGGACTGAAGCTTTCTTT.

This clonotype was counted a few times. The V gene is TRBV30, the J gene TRBJ2-5; D is ambiguous. V lost 3 bases and J lost 1, with 9 bases in between. CDR1 and CDR2 (germline): GTSNPN, SVGIG (reference sequence). The CDR3 consists of 13 residues. CDR3 amino acids: CAWSYGRQETQYF. For the CDR3, the DNA is TGTGCCTGGAGCTACGGACGCCAAGAGACCCAGTACTTC.

This clonotype was counted ten times or more. The chain links TRBV6-5 to TRBJ2-7; 7 bases are a match to TRBD1. The V gene end was trimmed by 6 bases and the J gene end by 3 bases; junction bases not matched to a gene: 5. The germline V gene encodes CDR1 MNHEY and CDR2 SVGAGI. This CDR3 comprises 13 residues. The CDR3 loop reads CASSWTGGYEQYF. In DNA form, the CDR3 reads TGTGCCAGCAGCTGGACAGGCGGCTACGAGCAGTACTTC.

This clonotype was detected many times. Sequence at one end of the junction differs from germline and may be a read error. The chain has TRBV7-7 and TRBJ2-1, with D unclear. Germline V CDR1 and CDR2: SSHAT, FNYEAQ (reference sequence). The CDR3 consists of 15 residues. CDR3 loop: CASSLVGSSYNEQFF. The DNA of the CDR3 is TGTGCTAGCAGCTTAGTCGGAAGCTCCTACAATGAGCAGTTCTTC.

There are many counts of this clonotype. This chain connects TRBV6-5 to TRBJ2-7; unclear D gene. The germline V gene encodes CDR1 MNHEY and CDR2 SVGAGI. Trimming shortened V by 0 bases and J by 2 bases, and 14 bases separated the two germline ends. The CDR3 sequence is 16 residues long. The DNA of the CDR3 is TGTGCCAGCAGTTACTCGAACCGGAGACGGACCTACGAGCAGTACTTC. This encodes CASSYSNRRRTYEQYF.

V is TRBV7-2 and J is TRBJ1-5; D possibly corresponds to TRBD1 (6 bases). V dropped 5 bases and J dropped 0 bases, with 11 bases sitting between them. This CDR3 has 15 amino acids. The germline V gene has CDR1 SGHTA and CDR2 FQGNSA. For the CDR3, the DNA is TGTGCCAGCAGCCGACAGGCTAATAGCAATCAGCCCCAGCATTTT. Its protein product is CASSRQANSNQPQHF.